The 12 T cell receptor beta chains below were found in one sample sequenced in a study of blood T cell repertoires in COVID-19. The repertoire was sequenced with immunoSEQ multiplex PCR; TCRdb's copy has only in-frame clones and lacks some. Here the sample spans around 53,000 clones, more than 75% being singletons. Sequenced input: peripheral blood. These receptor sequences come from a man aged 50-59 years with acute or convalescent COVID-19.

The CDR3 DNA reads TGTGCCAGCATGTCGCAGGGAAGCAATCAGCCCCAGCATTTT. It translates to CASMSQGSNQPQHF. The chain links TRBV6-5 to TRBJ1-5, with D perhaps TRBD1 (5 bases). The CDR3 spans 14 residues. Germline V gene lookup returns CDR1 MNHEY and CDR2 SVGAGI. The V end was cut by 7 bases, the J end by 1 base, with 11 bases between.

The gene calls are TRBV4-1 and TRBJ2-7; no definite D call. Germline V gene sequence: CDR1 MGHRA, CDR2 YSYEKL. V lost 3 bases and J lost 6, with 15 bases in between. The CDR3 length is 14 residues. This chain's CDR3 is CASSHTVEIPEQYF. The CDR3 nucleotides are TGCGCCAGCAGCCACACAGTCGAGATTCCCGAGCAGTACTTC.

V is TRBV7-6 and J is TRBJ1-5; no clear D. V was pared by 1 base and J by 10 bases, with 11 bases between. CDR3 length: 13 residues. The germline gives CDR1 SGHVS, CDR2 FNYEAQ. The CDR3 spells CASSLGGPEPQHF. The CDR3 DNA reads as TGTGCCAGCAGCTTAGGAGGCCCCGAACCCCAGCATTTT.

This sequence joins TRBV18 and TRBJ2-7, with unresolved D. Trimming shortened V by 4 bases and J by 2 bases, and 12 bases separated the two germline ends. Germline CDR1 is KGHSH and CDR2 is LQKENI. There are 14 residues in the CDR3. The CDR3 sequence: CASSLSEEAYEQYF. The CDR3 DNA sequence: TGTGCCAGCTCACTCTCCGAAGAGGCCTACGAGCAGTACTTC.

V is TRBV28 and J is TRBJ1-2; D uncertain. V lost 6 bases, J lost 8 bases, and 13 bases lay in between. Germline V gene lookup returns CDR1 MDHEN and CDR2 SYDVKM. The CDR3 covers 12 residues. The CDR3 region has the DNA TGTGCCAGCAGGCCCCCTTCGGTCGGCTACACCTTC. Protein sequence: CASRPPSVGYTF.

There are a few counts of this clone. The CDR3, as DNA: TGTGCCAGCAGCCAGGGAGTGGCCGCGGACTACAATGAGCAGTTCTTC. Translating it yields CASSQGVAADYNEQFF. The chain links TRBV3-1 (or the pseudogene TRBV3-2) to TRBJ2-1; D is perhaps TRBD2 (5 bases). Trimming removed 3 bases from V and 3 bases from J, with 15 bases in between. Germline V gene data show CDR1 as LGHDT and CDR2 as YNNKEL (reference sequence). The CDR3 spans 16 residues.

The chain links TRBV3-1 (or the pseudogene TRBV3-2) to TRBJ2-3; 9 bases are a match to TRBD2. With V trimmed by 1 base and J by 3 bases, 8 bases remained unmatched. The CDR3 is made up of 17 amino acids. Germline values: CDR1 LGHDT, CDR2 YNNKEL (reference sequence). In DNA, the CDR3 is TGTGCCAGCAGCCAAGTTCGCCTAGCGGGGCCGACAGATACGCAGTATTTT. It is translated as CASSQVRLAGPTDTQYF.

The CDR3 is CASSESPGVGEQYF. In nucleotides, the CDR3 is TGTGCCAGCAGTGAAAGTCCGGGGGTGGGCGAGCAGTACTTC. The V gene is TRBV6-1, the J gene TRBJ2-7; D is perhaps TRBD2 (6 bases). V lost 2 bases to trimming and J lost 6 bases, with 14 bases between them. Germline CDR1 and CDR2: MNHNS and SASEGT. The CDR3 is made up of 14 amino acids.

V usage is TRBV10-1 and J usage is TRBJ2-5; D might be TRBD2 (5 bases). Germline assignment: CDR1 WNHNN and CDR2 SYGVQD (reference sequence). The V end was cut by 0 bases, the J end by 7 bases, with 15 bases between. The CDR3 is 15 amino acids. In DNA, the CDR3 is TGCGCCAGCAGTGAGTCTATGAGGGAAAGGGCGACCCAGTACTTC. Translating it yields CASSESMRERATQYF.

The rearrangement uses TRBV11-3 and TRBJ1-3; the D gene is possibly TRBD1 (5 bases). The ends were cut back, 2 bases at V and 1 base at J, with 12 bases in the middle. CDR1 and CDR2 from the germline V gene are SGHNT and YENEEA. The length of the CDR3 is 16 residues. The chain's CDR3 is CASSLFGGASGNTIYF. CDR3 DNA sequence: TGTGCCAGCAGCTTATTTGGAGGGGCTTCTGGAAACACCATATATTTT.

The chain uses TRBV9 and TRBJ2-7; D is perhaps TRBD2 (6 bases). The CDR3 runs 15 residues. Germline values: CDR1 SGDLS, CDR2 YYNGEE. V was trimmed by 0 bases and J by 2 bases, leaving 12 bases between them. CDR3 DNA: TGTGCCAGCAGCGTAGTGGTAGCGGAACCCTACGAGCAGTACTTC. This gives the protein CASSVVVAEPYEQYF.

The chain uses TRBV6-6 and TRBJ2-7; 10 bases match TRBD1. This CDR3 has 13 residues. J was trimmed by 6 bases and V by 6 bases; bases with no gene match: 5. Germline V lookup: CDR1 MNHNY, CDR2 SVGAGI (reference sequence). The DNA of the CDR3 is TGTGCCAGCAGCAATGACAGGGGGCGCGAGCAGTACTTC. Encoded protein: CASSNDRGREQYF.